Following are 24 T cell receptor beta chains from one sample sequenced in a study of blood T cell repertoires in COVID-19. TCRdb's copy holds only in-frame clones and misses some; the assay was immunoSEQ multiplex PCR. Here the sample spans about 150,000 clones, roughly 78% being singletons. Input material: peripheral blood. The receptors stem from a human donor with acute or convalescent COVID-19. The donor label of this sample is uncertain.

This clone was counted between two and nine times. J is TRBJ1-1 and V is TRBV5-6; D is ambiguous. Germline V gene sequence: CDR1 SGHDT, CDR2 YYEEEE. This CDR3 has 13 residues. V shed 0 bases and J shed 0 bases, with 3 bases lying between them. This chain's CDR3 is CASSLVLNTEAFF. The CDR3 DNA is TGTGCCAGCAGCTTGGTATTGAACACTGAAGCTTTCTTT.

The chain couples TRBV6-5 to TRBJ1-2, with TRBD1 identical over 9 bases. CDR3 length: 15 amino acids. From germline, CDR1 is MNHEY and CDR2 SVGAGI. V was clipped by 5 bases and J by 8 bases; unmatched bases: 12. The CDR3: CASSPDRGDSRGYTF. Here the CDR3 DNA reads TGTGCCAGCAGTCCAGACAGGGGGGACTCTCGGGGCTACACCTTC.

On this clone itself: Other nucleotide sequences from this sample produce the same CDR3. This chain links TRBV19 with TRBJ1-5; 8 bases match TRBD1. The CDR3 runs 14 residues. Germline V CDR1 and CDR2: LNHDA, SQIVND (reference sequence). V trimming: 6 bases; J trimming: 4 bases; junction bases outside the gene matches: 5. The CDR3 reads CASRDRGGNQPQHF. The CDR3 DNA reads TGTGCCAGTAGAGACAGGGGTGGGAATCAGCCCCAGCATTTT.

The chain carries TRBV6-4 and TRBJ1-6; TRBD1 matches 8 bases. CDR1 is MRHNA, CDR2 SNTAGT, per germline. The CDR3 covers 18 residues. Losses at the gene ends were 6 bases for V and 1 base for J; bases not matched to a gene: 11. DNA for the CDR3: TGTGCCAGCAGAAAAGATGCCGACAGGGGATCCTATAATTCACCCCTCCACTTT. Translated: CASRKDADRGSYNSPLHF.

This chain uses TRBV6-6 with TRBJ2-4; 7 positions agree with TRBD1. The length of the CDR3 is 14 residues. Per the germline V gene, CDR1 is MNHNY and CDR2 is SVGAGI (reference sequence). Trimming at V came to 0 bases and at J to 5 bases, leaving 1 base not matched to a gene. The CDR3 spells CASSYSGQQNIQYF. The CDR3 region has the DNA TGTGCCAGCAGTTACTCGGGACAGCAAAACATTCAGTACTTC.

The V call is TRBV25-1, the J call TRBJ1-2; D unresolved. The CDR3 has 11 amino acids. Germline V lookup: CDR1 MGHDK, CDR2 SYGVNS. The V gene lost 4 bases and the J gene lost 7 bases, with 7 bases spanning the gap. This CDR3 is CASSVLGGYTF. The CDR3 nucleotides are TGTGCCAGCAGTGTGCTCGGTGGCTACACCTTC.

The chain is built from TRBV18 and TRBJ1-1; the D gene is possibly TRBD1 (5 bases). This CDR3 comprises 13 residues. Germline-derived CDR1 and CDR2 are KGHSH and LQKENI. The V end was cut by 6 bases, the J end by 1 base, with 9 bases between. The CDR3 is CASSLGANTEAFF. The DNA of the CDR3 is TGTGCCAGCTCCCTTGGGGCGAACACTGAAGCTTTCTTT.

The DNA for the CDR3 is TGTGCCAGCAGCCAAGGTTGGCAGAACACTGAAGCTTTCTTT. Its translation is CASSQGWQNTEAFF. The chain has TRBV3-1 (or the pseudogene TRBV3-2) and TRBJ1-1; unclear D gene. The CDR3 spans 14 residues. In germline, CDR1 is LGHDT, CDR2 YNNKEL (reference sequence). Trimming took 1 base from V and 1 from J, leaving 7 bases between them.

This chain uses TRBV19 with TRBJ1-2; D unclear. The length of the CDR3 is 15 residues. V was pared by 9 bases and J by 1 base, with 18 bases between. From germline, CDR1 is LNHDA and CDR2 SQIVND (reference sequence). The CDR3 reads CASRPLGVNNYGYTF. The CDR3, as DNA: TGTGCCAGCCGCCCCCTCGGGGTAAATAACTATGGCTACACCTTC.

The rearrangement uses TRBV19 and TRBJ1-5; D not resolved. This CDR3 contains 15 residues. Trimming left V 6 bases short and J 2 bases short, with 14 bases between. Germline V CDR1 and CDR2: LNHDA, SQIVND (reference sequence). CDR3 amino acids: CASSLYPPGNQPQHF. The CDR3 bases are TGTGCCAGTAGCCTATACCCGCCGGGCAATCAGCCCCAGCATTTT.

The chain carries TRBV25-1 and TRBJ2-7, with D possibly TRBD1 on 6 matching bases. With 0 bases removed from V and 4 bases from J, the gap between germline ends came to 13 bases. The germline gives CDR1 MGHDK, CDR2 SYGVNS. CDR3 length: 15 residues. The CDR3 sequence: CASSEYTDSTYEQYF. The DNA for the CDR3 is TGTGCCAGCAGTGAATATACGGACAGTACATACGAGCAGTACTTC.

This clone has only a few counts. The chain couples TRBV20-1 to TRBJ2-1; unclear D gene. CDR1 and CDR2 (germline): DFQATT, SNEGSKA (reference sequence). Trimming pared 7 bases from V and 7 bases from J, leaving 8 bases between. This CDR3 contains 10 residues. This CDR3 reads CSVERNEQFF. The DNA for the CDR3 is TGCAGTGTGGAGAGGAATGAGCAGTTCTTC.

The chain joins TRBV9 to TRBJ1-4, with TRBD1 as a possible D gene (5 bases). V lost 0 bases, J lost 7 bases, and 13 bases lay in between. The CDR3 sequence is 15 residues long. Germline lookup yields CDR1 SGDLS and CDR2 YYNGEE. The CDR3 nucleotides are TGTGCCAGCAGCGTAGGTCCAGGGCACGGTGAAAAACTGTTTTTT. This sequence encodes CASSVGPGHGEKLFF.

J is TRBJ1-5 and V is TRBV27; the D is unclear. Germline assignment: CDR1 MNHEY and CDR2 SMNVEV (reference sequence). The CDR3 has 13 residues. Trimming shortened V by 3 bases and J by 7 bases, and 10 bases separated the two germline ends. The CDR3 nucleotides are TGTGCCAGCAGTTTGAGGGAGGACCAGCCCCAGCATTTT. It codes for CASSLREDQPQHF.

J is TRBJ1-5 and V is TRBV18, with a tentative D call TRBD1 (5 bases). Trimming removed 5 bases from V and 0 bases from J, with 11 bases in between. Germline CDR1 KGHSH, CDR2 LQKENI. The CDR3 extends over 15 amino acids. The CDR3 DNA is TGTGCCAGCTCAACGACAGCTAATAGCAATCAGCCCCAGCATTTT. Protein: CASSTTANSNQPQHF.

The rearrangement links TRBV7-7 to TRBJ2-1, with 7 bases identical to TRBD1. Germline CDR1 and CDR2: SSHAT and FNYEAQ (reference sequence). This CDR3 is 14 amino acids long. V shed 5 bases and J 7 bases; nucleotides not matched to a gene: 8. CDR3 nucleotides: TGTGCCAGCAGCCTTAACAGGGGACAGAATGAGCAGTTCTTC. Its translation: CASSLNRGQNEQFF.

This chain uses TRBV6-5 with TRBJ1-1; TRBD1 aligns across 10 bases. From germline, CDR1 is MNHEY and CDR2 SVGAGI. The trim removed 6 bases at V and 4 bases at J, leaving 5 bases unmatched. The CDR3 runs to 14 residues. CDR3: CASRGQGLATEAFF. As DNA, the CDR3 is TGTGCCAGCAGGGGACAGGGGCTGGCCACTGAAGCTTTCTTT.

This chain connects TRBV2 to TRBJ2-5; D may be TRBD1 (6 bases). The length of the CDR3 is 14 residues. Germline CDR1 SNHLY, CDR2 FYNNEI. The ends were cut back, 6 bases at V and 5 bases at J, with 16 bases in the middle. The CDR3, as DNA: TGTGCCAGCAGACTCCCACAGGGTCGGGAGACCCAGTACTTC. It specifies CASRLPQGRETQYF.

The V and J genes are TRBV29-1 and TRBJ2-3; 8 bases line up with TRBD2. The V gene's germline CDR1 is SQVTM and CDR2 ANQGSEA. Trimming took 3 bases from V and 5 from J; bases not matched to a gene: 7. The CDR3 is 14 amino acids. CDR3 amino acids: CSVEIAGSLDTQYF. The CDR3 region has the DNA TGCAGCGTTGAGATAGCGGGGTCTTTAGATACGCAGTATTTT.

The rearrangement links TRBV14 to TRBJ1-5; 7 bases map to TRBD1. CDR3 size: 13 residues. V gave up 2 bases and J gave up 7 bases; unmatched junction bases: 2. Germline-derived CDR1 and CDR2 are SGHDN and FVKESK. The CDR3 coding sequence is TGTGCCAGCAGCCAAACAGGGGTGCAGCCCCAGCATTTT. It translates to CASSQTGVQPQHF. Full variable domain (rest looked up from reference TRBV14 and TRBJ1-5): EAGVTQFPSHSVIEKGQTVTLRCDPISGHDNLYWYRRVMGKEIKFLLHFVKESKQDESGMPNNRFLAERTGGTYSTLKVQPAELEDSGVYFCASSQTGVQPQHFGDGTRLSIL.

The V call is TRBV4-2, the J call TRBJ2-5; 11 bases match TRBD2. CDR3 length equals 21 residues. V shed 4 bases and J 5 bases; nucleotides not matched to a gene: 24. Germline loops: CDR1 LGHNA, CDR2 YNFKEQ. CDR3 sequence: CASSPAPTWGSGGARLETQYF. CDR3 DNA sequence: TGTGCCAGCAGCCCCGCCCCGACTTGGGGTAGCGGGGGGGCCCGTTTGGAGACCCAGTACTTC.

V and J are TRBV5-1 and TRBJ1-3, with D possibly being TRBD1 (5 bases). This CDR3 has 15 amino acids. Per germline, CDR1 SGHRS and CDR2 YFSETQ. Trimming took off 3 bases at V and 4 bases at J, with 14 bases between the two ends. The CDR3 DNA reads TGCGCCAGCAGCTCGGGGGGGTCGAGAGGAAACACCATATATTTT. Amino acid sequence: CASSSGGSRGNTIYF.

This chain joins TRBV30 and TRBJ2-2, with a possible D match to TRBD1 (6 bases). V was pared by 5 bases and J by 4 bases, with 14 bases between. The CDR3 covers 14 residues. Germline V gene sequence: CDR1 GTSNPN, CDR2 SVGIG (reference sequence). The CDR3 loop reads CAWGPGTSTGELFF. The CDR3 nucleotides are TGTGCCTGGGGTCCCGGGACATCCACCGGGGAGCTGTTTTTT.

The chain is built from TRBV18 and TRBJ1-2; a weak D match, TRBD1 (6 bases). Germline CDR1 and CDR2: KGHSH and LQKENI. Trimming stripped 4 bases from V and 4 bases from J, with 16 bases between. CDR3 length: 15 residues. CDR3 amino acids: CASSLQNGTPYGYTF. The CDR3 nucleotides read TGTGCCAGCTCACTTCAAAACGGGACACCCTATGGCTACACCTTC.